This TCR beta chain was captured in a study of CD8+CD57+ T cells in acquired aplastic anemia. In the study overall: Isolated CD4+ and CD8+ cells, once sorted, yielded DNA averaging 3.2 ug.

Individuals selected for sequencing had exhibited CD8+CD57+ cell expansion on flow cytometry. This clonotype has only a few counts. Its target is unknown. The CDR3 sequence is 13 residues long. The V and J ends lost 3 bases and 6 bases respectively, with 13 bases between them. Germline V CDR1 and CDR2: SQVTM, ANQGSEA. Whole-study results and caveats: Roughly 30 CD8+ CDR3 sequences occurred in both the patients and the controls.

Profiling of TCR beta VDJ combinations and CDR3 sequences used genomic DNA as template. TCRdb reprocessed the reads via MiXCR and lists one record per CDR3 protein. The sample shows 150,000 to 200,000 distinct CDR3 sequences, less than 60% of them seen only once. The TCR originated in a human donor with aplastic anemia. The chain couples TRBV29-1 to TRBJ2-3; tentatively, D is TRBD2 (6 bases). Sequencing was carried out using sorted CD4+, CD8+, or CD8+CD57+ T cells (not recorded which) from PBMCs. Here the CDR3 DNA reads TGCAGCGTTGATGTAGGGACTGGTGATACGCAGTATTTT. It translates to CSVDVGTGDTQYF.